The 14 T cell receptor beta chains listed next were all sequenced from one sample in a study of T cell repertoires in cytomegalovirus infection. TCRdb ran MiXCR on the reads and lists one entry per CDR3 protein. The table has 830,000 or so distinct CDR3 sequences, roughly 33% seen once. Their target antigens are unknown. This specimen consisted of cultured CD8+ T cells from PBMCs, obtained from culture after CMV antigen stimulation. The receptors stem from a human donor in good health (CMV status not recorded). Some clones in this sample may be carry-over from other donors' samples.

This clonotype was counted only a few times. This chain connects TRBV6-8 to TRBJ2-1; D gene unclear. In germline, CDR1 is MNHGY, CDR2 SAAAGT. The CDR3 has 13 residues. Trimming removed 5 bases at V and 6 bases at J, with 11 bases between. CDR3 sequence: CASSDFPTNEQFF. CDR3 bases: TGTGCCAGCAGTGACTTCCCTACCAATGAGCAGTTCTTC.

There are a few counts of this clonotype. The chain has TRBV4-1 and TRBJ2-7; 9 bases agree with TRBD1. This CDR3 spans 15 amino acids. CDR1 and CDR2 (germline): MGHRA, YSYEKL. The ends lost 3 bases at V and 2 bases at J; junction bases unmatched: 5. Here the CDR3 reads CASSQGTGSAYEQYF. In nucleotides, the CDR3 is TGCGCCAGCAGCCAGGGGACAGGGAGCGCCTACGAGCAGTACTTC.

The chain combines TRBV5-6 with TRBJ1-3; 8 positions agree with TRBD1. The CDR3 spans 16 residues. V lost 2 bases to trimming and J lost 0 bases; unmatched junction nucleotides: 4. Germline V lookup: CDR1 SGHDT, CDR2 YYEEEE. The DNA for the CDR3 is TGTGCCAGCAGCTTCGGGACAGGCCACTCTGGAAACACCATATATTTT. Its translation: CASSFGTGHSGNTIYF.

This clonotype was picked up a small number of times. The genes are TRBV4-1 and TRBJ2-7, with D tentatively TRBD2 (6 bases). This CDR3 is built from 15 residues. Germline V lookup: CDR1 MGHRA, CDR2 YSYEKL. V was pared by 0 bases and J by 2 bases, with 11 bases between. The CDR3 region is CASSQDEGGPYEQYV. The CDR3 nucleotides are TGCGCCAGCAGCCAAGATGAGGGAGGTCCCTACGAGCAGTACGTC.

Turning to this clonotype: This may stem from a read error, because a much larger clone lies one nucleotide away. V usage is TRBV7-2 and J usage is TRBJ1-5; possibly TRBD1 for D (6 bases). CDR1 SGHTA and CDR2 FQGNSA come from the germline V gene. The CDR3 runs 15 residues. The CDR3 region has the DNA TGTGCCAACAGCTTAGGATTAGGACAGTATCAGCCCCAGCATTTT. Residues: CANSLGLGQYQPQHF.

This clonotype appeared a few times. V and J are TRBV6-1 and TRBJ2-3, with 11 bases fitting TRBD2. The J segment lost 2 bases and the V segment lost 0 bases, leaving 1 base of the junction unmatched. Germline V gene sequence: CDR1 MNHNS, CDR2 SASEGT. CDR3 length equals 16 residues. The CDR3 loop reads CASSEASGGATDTQYF. As DNA, the CDR3 is TGTGCCAGCAGTGAAGCTAGCGGGGGGGCCACAGATACGCAGTATTTT.

The chain has TRBV7-6 and TRBJ2-3; TRBD1 is a possible D gene (6 bases). This CDR3 contains 13 residues. V lost 8 bases and J lost 3, with 12 bases in between. Germline V gene data show CDR1 as SGHVS and CDR2 as FNYEAQ. The CDR3 region is CASRPGETDTQYF. CDR3 nucleotide sequence: TGTGCCAGCCGCCCAGGGGAGACAGATACGCAGTATTTT.

Written as DNA, the CDR3 is TGTGCCAGCGGTTTTGGGGAACTGGATACAAATGAGCAGTTCTTC. Protein: CASGFGELDTNEQFF. The rearrangement uses TRBV6-1 and TRBJ2-1; no definite D call. The germline gives CDR1 MNHNS, CDR2 SASEGT. V lost 8 bases and J 7 bases, leaving 21 bases between the germline ends. This CDR3 contains 15 residues.

This clonotype was detected many times. The V call is TRBV7-6, the J call TRBJ1-4; TRBD1 aligns across 8 bases. The CDR3 sequence is 15 residues long. V dropped 1 base and J dropped 7; count of bases not matched to a gene: 5. Germline V lookup: CDR1 SGHVS, CDR2 FNYEAQ. The CDR3 nucleotides are TGTGCCAGCAGCTTAGATGGGGACAGGCCTGAAAAACTGTTTTTT. It translates to CASSLDGDRPEKLFF.

This chain joins TRBV7-3 and TRBJ2-7; D is unresolved. The CDR3 consists of 14 residues. Germline CDR1 reads SGHTA; CDR2 reads FQGTGA. The DNA of the CDR3 is TGTGTCAGTGCGTCGTCATTAAACTCCTACGAGCAGTACTTC. As protein: CVSASSLNSYEQYF.

This clonotype was detected a few times. The rearrangement links TRBV6-2 or TRBV6-3 to TRBJ1-5; no definite D call. CDR1 is MNHEY and CDR2 is SVGEGT in the germline V gene. The CDR3 is made up of 14 amino acids. Trimming pared 5 bases from V and 4 bases from J, leaving 12 bases between. CDR3 sequence: CASSPREANQPQHF. CDR3 sequence (DNA): TGTGCCAGCAGTCCCCGGGAGGCGAATCAGCCCCAGCATTTT.

The chain links TRBV19 to TRBJ1-5; TRBD1 matches at 7 bases. J lost 4 bases, V lost 4 bases, and 7 bases had no gene match. The germline V gene encodes CDR1 LNHDA and CDR2 SQIVND (reference sequence). This CDR3 has 15 residues. The CDR3 DNA reads TGTGCCAGTAGTAACAAGGGACAGACAAATCAGCCCCAGCATTTT. It codes for CASSNKGQTNQPQHF.

The V call is TRBV7-9, the J call TRBJ2-7; no clear D gene. The CDR3 is 13 residues long. The germline CDR1 and CDR2 sequences are SEHNR and FQNEAQ (reference sequence). V gave up 5 bases and J gave up 5 bases, with 13 bases separating them. CDR3 DNA: TGTGCCAGCAGCCCCCTTCATATGGACGAGCAGTACGTC. This gives the protein CASSPLHMDEQYV.

The rearrangement uses TRBV5-4 and TRBJ2-1; 13 bases are shared with TRBD2. The CDR3 is 19 residues long. Unmatched junction bases numbered 13, after V lost 4 bases and J lost 3 bases. Germline V gives CDR1 SGHNT, CDR2 YYREEE (reference sequence). The CDR3 coding sequence is TGTGCCAGCAGCCTAGGACTAGCGGGGGCCACCCCGGGCTACAATGAGCAGTTCTTC. Encoded protein: CASSLGLAGATPGYNEQFF. Variable domain in full (rest from reference TRBV5-4 and TRBJ2-1): ETGVTQSPTHLIKTRGQQVTLRCSSQSGHNTVSWYQQALGQGPQFIFQYYREEENGRGNFPPRFSGLQFPNYSSELNVNALELDDSALYLCASSLGLAGATPGYNEQFFGPGTRLTVL.